The rows below give T cell receptor beta chains drawn from one sample of a study of cytomegalovirus exposure and HLA in healthy donors. Measured with immunoSEQ multiplex PCR; TCRdb has only the in-frame clones, and not every one. Of about 130,000 clones in the sample, 65% to 75% are singletons; the top ten hold approximately 3.9%. Input material: PBMCs. The source of these receptors is a man in his forties in good health and CMV-seropositive. Each CDR3 is given with its conserved first and last residue. A D gene is named only where the DNA matches it firmly. Clone size is stated in some rows and not others, as once, few, many or a class when expanded.

j_call clone_size d_call v_call cdr3_aa cdr3_nt
TRBJ2-2 . TRBD1 TRBV29-1 CSGRQGGSTGELFF TGCAGCGGTAGACAGGGGGGTAGCACCGGGGAGCTGTTTTTT
TRBJ2-7 . . TRBV21-1 CASSFRTGTDEQYF TGTGCCAGCAGCTTCAGGACAGGGACGGACGAGCAGTACTTC
TRBJ1-4 . TRBD1 TRBV6-1 CASNPQGQGGEKLFF TGTGCCAGCAACCCCCAAGGACAGGGAGGCGAAAAACTGTTTTTT
TRBJ2-7 . . TRBV6-5 CASSQGSYEQYF TGTGCCAGCAGTCAGGGCTCCTACGAGCAGTACTTC
TRBJ2-3 . . TRBV5-1 CASSLESRGPDTQYF TGCGCCAGCAGCTTGGAGAGCCGAGGTCCAGATACGCAGTATTTT
TRBJ2-7 . TRBD1 TRBV5-4 CASSMRTGEQYF TGTGCCAGCAGCATGCGGACAGGTGAGCAGTACTTC
TRBJ2-7 . . TRBV6-1 CASSQTETTTQYF TGTGCCAGCAGTCAGACCGAAACTACGACGCAGTACTTC
TRBJ1-3 . . TRBV6-5 CASSYARASGNTIYF TGTGCCAGCAGTTACGCCAGGGCGTCTGGAAACACCATATATTTT
TRBJ1-4 . TRBD1 TRBV5-6 CASSLEQGNEKLFF TGTGCCAGCAGCTTGGAACAGGGGAATGAAAAACTGTTTTTT
TRBJ2-7 . TRBD2 TRBV5-4 CASSREGYEQYF TGTGCCAGCAGCCGGGAGGGCTACGAGCAGTACTTC
TRBJ2-7 . TRBD1 TRBV4-1 CASSQEFNAGTGRPEQYF TGCGCCAGCAGCCAAGAATTTAATGCCGGGACAGGGAGGCCCGAGCAGTACTTC
TRBJ2-1 . TRBD1 TRBV5-1 CASNVGPGQGFNEQFF TGCGCCAGCAACGTTGGCCCGGGACAGGGTTTCAATGAGCAGTTCTTC
TRBJ1-1 . . TRBV7-3 CASSLSGHRVTEAFF TGTGCCAGCAGCCTAAGCGGGCACAGGGTCACTGAAGCTTTCTTT
TRBJ1-1 . . TRBV28 CASSLGGMGPEAFF TGTGCCAGCAGTCTGGGGGGGATGGGTCCCGAAGCTTTCTTT
TRBJ2-6 few TRBD1 TRBV19 CASSATGDSGANVLTF TGTGCCAGTAGTGCGACAGGGGACTCTGGGGCCAACGTCCTGACTTTC
TRBJ1-2 . . TRBV6-5 CASSYRLNYGYTF TGTGCCAGCAGTTACCGACTAAACTATGGCTACACCTTC
TRBJ2-7 few . TRBV28 CASWSGPYEQYF TGTGCCAGCTGGAGCGGTCCCTACGAGCAGTACTTC
TRBJ2-7 . TRBD2 TRBV4-3 CASSQDRGGAYEQYF TGCGCCAGCAGCCAAGATCGGGGGGGAGCCTACGAGCAGTACTTC
TRBJ2-3 . TRBD2 TRBV7-2 CASSLGTSGETDTQYF TGTGCCAGCAGCTTGGGGACTAGCGGGGAAACAGATACGCAGTATTTT
TRBJ2-3 . . TRBV4-2 CASSQDPPKTGRTDTQYF TGTGCCAGCAGCCAAGATCCACCGAAGACAGGGAGGACAGATACGCAGTATTTT
TRBJ1-1 . . TRBV5-4 CASSLEVGLNTEAFF TGTGCCAGCAGCTTGGAGGTCGGGTTGAACACTGAAGCTTTCTTT
TRBJ1-3 few . TRBV6-1 CASSDWQNSGNTIYF TGTGCCAGCAGTGATTGGCAGAACTCTGGAAACACCATATATTTT
TRBJ2-2 . . TRBV7-6 CASSPLGGPTGELFF TGTGCCAGCAGCCCCCTCGGCGGTCCCACCGGGGAGCTGTTTTTT
TRBJ2-5 . . TRBV7-8 CASSLRLQETQYF TGTGCCAGCAGCTTAAGACTCCAAGAGACCCAGTACTTC
TRBJ2-5 . . TRBV21-1 CASPDTSVEKTQYF TGTGCCAGCCCGGATACTAGCGTCGAGAAGACCCAGTACTTC
TRBJ2-2 once . TRBV7-2 CASSPGPGRGRTGELFF TGTGCCAGCAGCCCCGGTCCGGGCAGGGGACGTACCGGGGAGCTGTTTTTT
TRBJ1-5 . . TRBV9 CASSVGQSNQPQHF TGTGCCAGCAGCGTAGGACAGTCAAATCAGCCCCAGCATTTT
TRBJ2-1 . . TRBV28 CASSPPDLYNEQFF TGTGCCAGCAGTCCCCCCGACTTGTACAATGAGCAGTTCTTC
TRBJ2-2 few . TRBV19 CASSQRGTPYTGELFF TGTGCCAGTAGCCAACGTGGGACACCATACACCGGGGAGCTGTTTTTT
TRBJ2-3 once TRBD1 TRBV5-1 CASSVGDRVPDTQYF TGCGCCAGCAGCGTGGGGGACAGGGTTCCAGATACGCAGTATTTT
TRBJ1-2 . TRBD1 TRBV5-4 CASSLLGQGKGYTF TGTGCCAGCAGCTTGCTGGGACAGGGGAAGGGCTACACCTTC
TRBJ1-4 . TRBD1 TRBV5-4 CASSLDRGNEKLFF TGTGCCAGCAGCTTGGACAGGGGGAATGAAAAACTGTTTTTT
TRBJ1-6 . TRBD1 TRBV15 CATSTRTGNSPLHF TGTGCCACCAGCACAAGGACAGGGAATTCACCCCTCCACTTT
TRBJ2-1 . TRBD2 TRBV9 CASSVGLAGVISEQFF TGTGCCAGCAGCGTGGGACTAGCGGGAGTAATAAGTGAGCAGTTCTTC
TRBJ2-3 . TRBD1 TRBV5-1 CASSVDRGGTDTQYF TGCGCCAGCAGCGTTGACAGGGGTGGCACAGATACGCAGTATTTT
TRBJ1-6 . . TRBV30 CAWKEGQRPSPLHF TGTGCCTGGAAGGAGGGGCAGAGGCCCTCACCCCTCCACTTT
TRBJ2-7 . TRBD1 TRBV10-3 CAISDQNRDSYEQYF TGTGCCATCAGTGACCAGAACCGGGACAGCTACGAGCAGTACTTC
TRBJ2-6 . . TRBV18 CASSPGGAGANVLTF TGTGCCAGCTCACCAGGGGGCGCTGGGGCCAACGTCCTGACTTTC
TRBJ2-4 once . TRBV27 CASSWRGLAKNIQYF TGTGCCAGCAGTTGGAGGGGATTAGCCAAAAACATTCAGTACTTC
TRBJ1-5 . . TRBV30 CAWSVDGGNQPQHF TGTGCCTGGAGCGTCGACGGGGGCAATCAGCCCCAGCATTTT
TRBJ2-7 . . TRBV7-7 CASSLPFEQYF TGTGCCAGCAGCTTACCCTTCGAGCAGTACTTC
TRBJ2-7 . TRBD2 TRBV6-6 CASSYGAGGLEQYF TGTGCCAGCAGCTACGGAGCGGGAGGTCTCGAGCAGTACTTC
TRBJ2-7 . . TRBV6-5 CASSRRGSISYEQYF TGTGCCAGCAGCCGAAGGGGGAGTATATCCTACGAGCAGTACTTC
TRBJ1-3 few . TRBV7-2 CASRQGINANTIYF TGTGCCAGCAGGCAGGGGATTAACGCAAACACCATATATTTT
TRBJ2-7 once TRBD2 TRBV15 CATSRDRRVVGGGIYEQYF TGTGCCACCAGCAGAGATCGACGAGTGGTCGGGGGGGGTATTTACGAGCAGTACTTC
TRBJ1-1 few . TRBV18 CASSPRQMNTEAFF TGTGCCAGCTCACCACGACAGATGAACACTGAAGCTTTCTTT
TRBJ2-1 few . TRBV6-5 CASSRIGGEQFF TGTGCCAGCAGTCGCATAGGCGGTGAGCAGTTCTTC
TRBJ1-1 . . TRBV7-7 CASSRAPDTEAFF TGTGCTAGCAGTCGTGCCCCGGACACTGAAGCTTTCTTT
TRBJ2-3 . TRBD1 TRBV28 CASILGQGGTDTQYF TGTGCCAGCATCCTCGGACAGGGCGGCACAGATACGCAGTATTTT
TRBJ2-7 . . TRBV5-1 CASSSTSSYEQYF TGCGCCAGCAGTTCGACTTCGTCCTACGAGCAGTACTTC
TRBJ1-2 . . TRBV29-1 CSVAKLSNYGYTF TGCAGCGTTGCGAAACTATCTAACTATGGCTACACCTTC
TRBJ1-1 . . TRBV5-1 CASTNGVGGTEAFF TGCGCCAGCACCAATGGGGTAGGGGGCACTGAAGCTTTCTTT
TRBJ2-5 . . TRBV7-6 CASSLLPGQGNQETQYF TGTGCCAGCAGCTTACTACCCGGGCAGGGGAACCAAGAGACCCAGTACTTC
TRBJ2-7 . . TRBV4-1 CASSQVVRPSSYEQYF TGCGCCAGCAGCCAAGTAGTCAGGCCCAGCTCCTACGAGCAGTACTTC